The clone carrying this T cell receptor beta chain came up many times. This specimen belongs to a study of T cells in Graves' hyperthyroidism and ophthalmopathy. Amplified TCR beta CDR3 regions came from RNA transcripts. A first-round RT-PCR of the TCR CDR3 used the HTBI primer set. TCRdb used MiXCR to reprocess the multiplex PCR reads, holding one entry per CDR3 protein. Among 370,000 or so distinct CDR3 sequences listed, approximately 14% were seen once. There are 14 residues in the CDR3. Germline CDR1 reads MNHNS; CDR2 reads SASEGT. J gave up 5 bases and V 5 bases, and 8 bases lay outside the gene matches.

Sequencing was done on a sample of blood. The origin of this receptor is a woman aged 18-30 years with Graves' hyperthyroidism that later progressed to Graves' ophthalmopathy. The chain couples TRBV6-1 to TRBJ2-7; 8 bases are shared with TRBD2. This CDR3 reads CASSPRTSHDEQYF. The CDR3 bases are TGTGCCAGCAGTCCTCGGACTAGCCACGACGAGCAGTACTTC.